The present entry profiles one T cell receptor beta chain with its context. Everyone who donated was a healthy bone marrow donor. The sample is drawn from a study of cytomegalovirus exposure and HLA in healthy donors. The V end was cut by 3 bases, the J end by 1 base, with 9 bases between. CDR3 size: 14 residues. The germline gives CDR1 SSHAT, CDR2 FNYEAQ (reference sequence). It was with 60 Vbeta and 13 Jbeta primers that the PCR ran. Produced via immunoSEQ multiplex PCR; TCRdb's table is partial and in-frame only. Seen here are 180,000 or so clones, more than 70% observed once, and the top ten hold around 1.4%.

The sample taken for sequencing was PBMCs. The chain uses TRBV7-7 and TRBJ2-5; maybe TRBD1 (6 bases). The clonotype was recovered from a girl aged 10 to 17 in good health and CMV-seropositive. CDR3 nucleotide sequence: TGTGCCAGCAGCTTGTCAGGGGTCCAAGAGACCCAGTACTTC. Amino acid sequence: CASSLSGVQETQYF.